These 8 T cell receptor beta chains came from one sample sequenced in a study of technical replicates of blood from a few donors (dated by TCRdb to 2017 to 2019). The library came from the immunoSEQ multiplex PCR assay. This immuneACCESS table, as held by TCRdb, lists in-frame sequences with V and J called but not all clones. Of the missing ones, under half trace to an unresolved V gene in checked studies; the others have no known cause. The sample table shows about 100,000 clones, and around 95% are seen once. The ten largest clones add up to about 0.21% of the sample. The material sequenced was T cells isolated from PBMCs. Receptors originate from a human donor in good health.

The J gene is TRBJ2-5, the V gene TRBV12-5; TRBD2 matches 15 bases. There are 17 residues in the CDR3. Germline assignment: CDR1 LGHNT and CDR2 FRNRAP. Trimming removed 5 bases from V and 4 bases from J; junction bases left unmatched: 8. The CDR3 region is CASGLGLAGGPAETQYF. CDR3 in DNA: TGTGCTAGTGGTCTAGGACTAGCGGGAGGGCCGGCAGAGACCCAGTACTTC.

This sequence joins TRBV7-9 and TRBJ2-2; D perhaps matches TRBD1 (5 bases). Trimming left V 5 bases short and J 1 base short, with 8 bases between. The germline V gene encodes CDR1 SEHNR and CDR2 FQNEAQ (reference sequence). The CDR3 has 14 residues. The CDR3: CASSKGQNTGELFF. CDR3 DNA sequence: TGTGCCAGCAGCAAAGGACAGAACACCGGGGAGCTGTTTTTT.

CDR3 in DNA: TGTGCCAGCAGCTCCTCTAGCGGGAGGGCTACCGGGGAGCTGTTTTTT. It codes for CASSSSSGRATGELFF. The chain is built from TRBV7-9 and TRBJ2-2; 12 bases agree with TRBD2. Per the germline V gene, CDR1 is SEHNR and CDR2 is FQNEAQ (reference sequence). CDR3 length equals 16 residues. The V and J ends lost 4 bases and 5 bases, in that order; junction bases with no gene match: 5.

The CDR3 DNA sequence: TGTGCCAGCAGCTTAGAACAGGGGGCGCAGCAGTACTTC. Encoded protein: CASSLEQGAQQYF. This chain connects TRBV7-6 to TRBJ2-7; the match to TRBD1 covers 9 bases. The CDR3 totals 13 residues. CDR1 is SGHVS, CDR2 FNYEAQ, per germline. Germline trimming cut 1 base from V and 8 bases from J; bases unmatched to any gene: 3.

V is TRBV28 and J is TRBJ2-6; a possible D gene is TRBD2 (5 bases). Trimming took 3 bases from V and 0 from J, leaving 6 bases between them. From germline, CDR1 is MDHEN and CDR2 SYDVKM. The CDR3 runs to 15 residues. The CDR3 here is CASSFGSSGANVLTF. The CDR3 region has the DNA TGTGCCAGCAGTTTTGGGAGCTCTGGGGCCAACGTCCTGACTTTC.

The rearrangement joins TRBV6-4 to TRBJ1-5, with D hard to call. V was cut by 6 bases and J by 1 base, with 13 bases left in between. Germline loops: CDR1 MRHNA, CDR2 SNTAGT. The CDR3 covers 15 residues. The CDR3, as DNA: TGTGCCAGCAGAGCTCAACCTGAAAGCAATCAGCCCCAGCATTTT. Its translation: CASRAQPESNQPQHF.

V and J are TRBV6-4 and TRBJ2-2, with 7 nucleotides matching TRBD1. Germline V gene data show CDR1 as MRHNA and CDR2 as SNTAGT. The V and J ends lost 6 bases and 6 bases, in that order; junction bases with no gene match: 10. This CDR3 has 15 amino acids. The chain's CDR3 is CASRQTGLAPGELFF. The CDR3 region has the DNA TGTGCCAGCAGACAGACAGGGCTGGCGCCCGGGGAGCTGTTTTTT.

Concerning this clone itself: This CDR3 is also generated by other DNA sequences in the sample. The V gene is TRBV7-9, the J gene TRBJ1-2; D is unclear. V was clipped by 6 bases and J by 4 bases, with 9 bases between them. Per germline, CDR1 SEHNR and CDR2 FQNEAQ (reference sequence). CDR3 size: 12 residues. CDR3 in DNA: TGTGCCAGCAGTTTTGGGAGCTATGGCTACACCTTC. It codes for CASSFGSYGYTF.